The clone carrying this T cell receptor (beta chain) was seen a few times. Its specificity is not known. These data belong to a study of cytomegalovirus exposure and HLA in healthy donors. PCR was performed using 60 Vbeta and 13 Jbeta primers. Assay: immunoSEQ multiplex PCR; the TCRdb copy retains only in-frame clones and omits some. This sample yields over 75,000 clones, of which about 79% are seen a single time; 5.5% to 7.5% belongs to the top ten. The CDR3 runs to 18 residues. V trimming: 0 bases; J trimming: 1 base; junction bases outside the gene matches: 8. CDR1 is SEHNR, CDR2 FQNEAQ, per germline (reference sequence). Overall study findings and caveats: In a later analysis, most CMV-associated TCR beta chains appeared HLA-restricted. An apparent linkage of common viral pathogens to several of the most significant clusters emerged in a later analysis.

The chain has TRBV7-9 and TRBJ2-4, with 8 bases identical to TRBD2. The clonotype comes from a female donor in good health and CMV-seronegative. Sample: PBMCs. The DNA of the CDR3 is TGTGCCAGCAGCTTAGCGGGAGTCAAGCGGGGGGCCAAAAACATTCAGTACTTC. It is translated as CASSLAGVKRGAKNIQYF.